This T cell receptor (beta chain) was identified in a study of T-cell reconstitution after alpha-beta-depleted transplantation in children. The study, taken as a whole, reports: Newly generated T cells supplied most T-cell counts and diversity one year post-transplant.

This clonotype was seen at least ten times. The target antigen is unknown. This CDR3 contains 13 residues. In germline, CDR1 is DFQATT, CDR2 SNEGSKA (reference sequence). V was shortened by 6 bases and J by 6 bases, with 18 bases between the two germline ends. Preparation of the TCRbeta library involved a method that used unique molecular identifiers. MiXCR, applied by TCRdb to the PCR reads, yields one record per CDR3 protein. The data show under 850,000 distinct CDR3 sequences, under 15% seen once. J is TRBJ2-7 and V is TRBV20-1; tentative D call: TRBD1 (6 bases). The specimen comprised PBMCs, sampled before TCRalphabeta/CD19-depleted stem cell transplant. The TCR was taken from a girl aged 2-9 years with congenital amegakaryocytic thrombocytopenia, due to receive a stem cell transplant. CDR3 nucleotide sequence: TGCAGTGCCGAAGAAAGAGGACAGTCCGAGCAGTACTTC. This translates into CSAEERGQSEQYF.